Listed below are T cell receptor beta chains from one sample, sequenced in a study of CD8+ T cells in alopecia areata. The method was immunoSEQ multiplex PCR; TCRdb's version includes in-frame clones alone and lacks a portion of them. Of roughly 130,000 clones listed, 45% to 65% were seen once; the top ten hold 4.5%. Here the sequenced sample was CD4+ T cells sorted from blood, taken at week 0. The receptor set was obtained from a human donor with alopecia areata. The CDR3 runs from the conserved cysteine through the conserved F or W. D genes are given only for firm matches. The size field is filled for only some rows; it gives once, few, many or a size class.

V,J,D,size,DNA,CDR3
TRBV7-7,TRBJ2-5,TRBD1,.,TGTGCCAGCATGGTCGGGACAGGTGCTCTAGAGACCCAGTACTTC,CASMVGTGALETQYF
TRBV19,TRBJ1-2,.,.,TGTGCCAGTATAGGACAGAATAACTATGGCTACACCTTC,CASIGQNNYGYTF
TRBV30,TRBJ2-5,.,.,TGTGCCTGGGCAATGTCCAACCAAGAGACCCAGTACTTC,CAWAMSNQETQYF
TRBV4-3,TRBJ2-5,TRBD2,.,TGCGCCAGCAGCCAAGGGAGTGGACTAGAAGAGACCCAGTACTTC,CASSQGSGLEETQYF
TRBV5-4,TRBJ1-1,.,few,TGTGCCAGCAGCTTGACTCCAGAGGCGGACACTGAAGCTTTCTTT,CASSLTPEADTEAFF
TRBV7-2,TRBJ2-2,.,.,TGTGCCAGCAGTTTATACCTGCAGCGGAACACCGGGGAGCTGTTTTTT,CASSLYLQRNTGELFF
TRBV7-2,TRBJ2-2,.,.,TGTGCCAGCAGCTCTTCCGTCGCCGGGGAGCTGTTTTTT,CASSSSVAGELFF
TRBV6-5,TRBJ1-2,.,few,TGTGCCAGCAGTTACTCGACACTTCTAAGCTATGGCTACACCTTC,CASSYSTLLSYGYTF
TRBV5-1,TRBJ2-7,.,few,TGCGCCAGCAGCCTCCAGGCGAGCTCCTACGAGCAGTACTTC,CASSLQASSYEQYF
TRBV18,TRBJ1-5,.,.,TGTGCCAGCTCACCACCGCAGGGAGAGACAAGGAGGCCCCAGCATTTT,CASSPPQGETRRPQHF
TRBV5-6,TRBJ1-1,.,.,TGTGCCAGCAGCTTGACAGCCGGAGGAGCTTTCTTT,CASSLTAGGAFF
TRBV6-5,TRBJ1-1,.,few,TGTGCCAGCATGAGGGTAAACGCTGAAGCTTTCTTT,CASMRVNAEAFF
TRBV28,TRBJ2-7,.,few,TGTGCCAGCAGCATCGGGGGCGGGAGTAACGAGCAGTACTTC,CASSIGGGSNEQYF
TRBV2,TRBJ2-5,.,.,TGTGCCAGCAGTGTAGAGGGAGGCCCGTTGGGGACCCAGTACTTC,CASSVEGGPLGTQYF
TRBV5-8,TRBJ2-5,.,.,TGTGCCAGCAGCTTGGAGGGAAGGCTCTGGGTGACCCAGTACTTC,CASSLEGRLWVTQYF
TRBV11-3,TRBJ2-7,.,.,TGTGCCAGCAGCTTAGGAGTTGGGTCCGAGCAGTACTTC,CASSLGVGSEQYF
TRBV5-1,TRBJ2-3,.,few,TGCGCCAGCAGCTACCTTGGGCAGGGAGGCACAGATACGCAGTATTTT,CASSYLGQGGTDTQYF
TRBV14,TRBJ2-1,.,.,TGTGCCAGCAGCCGGTCAAGGGGGTTGAGGGGCAATGAGCAGTTCTTC,CASSRSRGLRGNEQFF
TRBV5-1,TRBJ2-6,.,few,TGCGCCAGCAGCTTAAAAGGGGCCAACGTCCTGACTTTC,CASSLKGANVLTF
TRBV7-8,TRBJ2-2,.,.,TGTGCCAGCAGCTCAAATCCGTCGGGCGAGTTGAACACCGGGGAGCTGTTTTTT,CASSSNPSGELNTGELFF
TRBV5-4,TRBJ1-2,.,.,TGTGCCAGCAGCTTGCAAACGGCAGAGTATGGCTACACCTTC,CASSLQTAEYGYTF
TRBV4-3,TRBJ2-2,.,once,TGCGCCAGCAGCCAAGGGGGCCGGGGCACCGGGGAGCTGTTTTTT,CASSQGGRGTGELFF
TRBV5-6,TRBJ2-1,TRBD1,.,TGTGCCAGCAGCTGGGGACAGGGCCATGAGCAGTTCTTC,CASSWGQGHEQFF
TRBV7-2,TRBJ2-4,.,once,TGTGCCAGCAGCTCGGAAAGCGCGTTAGCGGCCAAAAACATTCAGTACTTC,CASSSESALAAKNIQYF
TRBV6-6,TRBJ2-5,.,once,TGTGCCAGCAGTTACAATGGAGAGACCCAGTACTTC,CASSYNGETQYF
TRBV6-5,TRBJ1-1,TRBD1,.,TGTGCCAGCAGTTACCGGGGACAGGGGGGCACTGAAGCTTTCTTT,CASSYRGQGGTEAFF
TRBV4-3,TRBJ2-7,TRBD1,.,TGCGCCAGCAGCCAAGGCACGGGGACAGGGACCTACGAGCAGTACTTC,CASSQGTGTGTYEQYF
TRBV5-4,TRBJ1-1,TRBD1,.,TGTGCCAGCAGCCAGGGGGCCGGCACTGAAGCTTTCTTT,CASSQGAGTEAFF
TRBV25-1,TRBJ2-1,.,.,TGTGCCAGCAGTGACACGGGGGAGATCTACAATGAGCAGTTCTTC,CASSDTGEIYNEQFF
TRBV5-1,TRBJ2-7,TRBD1,few,TGCGCCAGCAGCCCGCAGACAGGGGGCGTTTACGAGCAGTACTTC,CASSPQTGGVYEQYF
TRBV4-3,TRBJ1-2,.,.,TGCGCCAGCAGCCAACTGGGATTCTATGGCTACACCTTC,CASSQLGFYGYTF
TRBV4-1,TRBJ2-1,.,.,TGCGCCAGCAGCCAAGATCGGGGTATAGACAATGAGCAGTTCTTC,CASSQDRGIDNEQFF
TRBV18,TRBJ1-1,.,few,TGTGCCAGCTCACCACCGGGGGAAGCTTACACTGAAGCTTTCTTT,CASSPPGEAYTEAFF
TRBV5-4,TRBJ1-3,TRBD1,.,TGTGCCAGCAGCTTGGCCGGGACAGACCCGATTTTT,CASSLAGTDPIF
TRBV9,TRBJ1-2,.,.,TGTGCCAGCAGCGCGGACAGAGGCGATGGCTACACCTTC,CASSADRGDGYTF
TRBV7-9,TRBJ2-7,TRBD2,few,TGTGCCAGCAGCCCACCTGCGGGACTAGCTAGCTACGAGCAGTACTTC,CASSPPAGLASYEQYF
TRBV5-6,TRBJ1-1,.,few,TGTGCCAGCAGCAGACGGGACGGTCTGAACACTGAAGCTTTCTTT,CASSRRDGLNTEAFF
TRBV9,TRBJ1-1,.,.,TGTGCCAGCAGCGTAGGGGAGGGGCAGAACACTGAAGCTTTCTTT,CASSVGEGQNTEAFF
TRBV4-1,TRBJ2-3,.,.,TGCGCCAGCAGCCTATTGAGGTCCGCGGGGGCGGTAGATACGCAGTATTTT,CASSLLRSAGAVDTQYF
TRBV5-1,TRBJ2-2,TRBD1,once,TGCGCCAGCAGACCAGACAGGGGGCTCCACACCGGGGAGCTGTTTTTT,CASRPDRGLHTGELFF
TRBV19,TRBJ1-1,.,.,TGTGCCAGTAGTATAGTCGGCAGGCCTAACACTGAAGCTTTCTTT,CASSIVGRPNTEAFF
TRBV28,TRBJ2-5,TRBD2,.,TGTGCCAGCAGTAGCGGGAGCTGGGAGACCCAGTACTTC,CASSSGSWETQYF
TRBV29-1,TRBJ2-2,.,.,TGCAGCGTCGCGAGCCGTGGACAAGCGAACACCGGGGAGCTGTTTTTT,CSVASRGQANTGELFF
TRBV18,TRBJ1-2,.,.,TGTGCCAGCTCACCACCCTCAATCCAGGGAGGCTATGGCTACACCTTC,CASSPPSIQGGYGYTF
TRBV19,TRBJ2-7,TRBD2,few,TGTGCCAGTAGTTCCCCGACTAGCGGGAGCAGGTACGAGCAGTACTTC,CASSSPTSGSRYEQYF
TRBV7-6,TRBJ2-2,TRBD1,.,TGTGCCAGCAGCTCTGGACAGGGGGGCATCGGGGAGCTGTTTTTT,CASSSGQGGIGELFF
TRBV11-2,TRBJ2-1,.,few,TGTGCCAGCAGCTTAGGCGGCGGTTACAATGAGCAGTTCTTC,CASSLGGGYNEQFF
TRBV4-1,TRBJ1-1,TRBD1,.,TGCGCCAGCAGCCAGGTTCGTCCCGGGACAGGGATGAACACTGAAGCTTTCTTT,CASSQVRPGTGMNTEAFF